What follows describes a single T cell receptor beta chain. Its specificity is unknown. There were no recent acute infections or vaccinations among the donors, who were healthy HIV-negative adults. A deep-level run was used for the assay. TCRdb's copy holds only in-frame clones and misses some; the assay was immunoSEQ multiplex PCR. The table has approximately 2.5 million clones, 93% seen once. This record belongs to a study of shared clonotypes between healthy human individuals. Study in general: Each donor contributed plates that comprised three CD4 naive, three CD4 memory, two CD8 naive and one CD8 memory. Study findings and constraints: Sampling involved blood alone; tissue repertoires likely differ.

Trimming removed 0 bases from V and 6 bases from J, with 12 bases in between. Germline V lookup: CDR1 SGHRS, CDR2 YFSETQ. The CDR3 totals 15 residues. This sequence originates from a man younger than 30 in good health. Some clones in this sample may be carry-over from other donors' samples. The V call is TRBV5-1, the J call TRBJ2-2; D is perhaps TRBD1 (6 bases). Source material: naive CD4+ T cells from PBMCs. The subset denotes: CD45RA+ positively selected. The CDR3 bases are TGCGCCAGCAGCTTGGAACAGGGTGGCGCCGGGGAGCTGTTTTTT. It translates to CASSLEQGGAGELFF.